The 25 T cell receptor beta chains listed next were all sequenced from one sample in a study of CD8+ T cells in alopecia areata. Sample treatment: oral pan-JAK inhibitor, 5-10 mg twice daily. Sequencing templates came from extracted RNA that was reverse transcribed into cDNA. Clones were read by immunoSEQ multiplex PCR, and TCRdb kept only the in-frame ones, dropping some. The sample comprises some 95,000 clones, 44% of which are singletons, and more than 15% rests with the top ten. Sequenced material: CD8+ T cells sorted from blood, taken at week 24, from a patient treated with tofacitinib. All receptors derive from a human donor with alopecia areata.

This clone was seen a few times. The chain couples TRBV5-1 to TRBJ1-5, with D perhaps matching TRBD1 (5 bases). Germline V CDR1 and CDR2: SGHRS, YFSETQ. V was pared by 1 base and J by 6 bases, with 8 bases between. The CDR3 sequence is 13 residues long. CDR3 nucleotide sequence: TGCGCCAGCAGCTTGCGGGGGACTCAGCCCCAGCATTTT. Residues: CASSLRGTQPQHF.

The genes are TRBV11-2 and TRBJ1-2; 7 bases align to TRBD1. Germline V gene lookup returns CDR1 SGHAT and CDR2 FQNNGV. V was clipped by 8 bases and J by 7 bases; unmatched bases: 10. There are 13 residues in the CDR3. The CDR3 DNA reads as TGTGCCAGCGGCCTCGACAGGGATGGTGGCTACACCTTC. Its translation: CASGLDRDGGYTF.

The V call is TRBV11-3, the J call TRBJ2-3, with a weak D call TRBD2 (5 bases). V lost 3 bases, J lost 6 bases, and 7 bases lay in between. The CDR3 is 12 amino acids. Germline CDR1 is SGHNT and CDR2 is YENEEA. The CDR3 nucleotides are TGTGCCAGCAGCTTTCCGGGGGATACGCAGTATTTT. Its translation: CASSFPGDTQYF.

This chain joins TRBV29-1 and TRBJ2-5; perhaps D is TRBD1 or TRBD2 (5 bases each). The CDR3 extends over 15 amino acids. Trimming shortened V by 1 base and J by 1 base, and 13 bases separated the two germline ends. Germline loops: CDR1 SQVTM, CDR2 ANQGSEA. The CDR3 protein is CSVEVRGTGQETQYF. In DNA, the CDR3 is TGCAGCGTTGAAGTTCGAGGGACGGGCCAAGAGACCCAGTACTTC. The whole variable domain, filled in from reference TRBV29-1 and TRBJ2-5, reads SAVISQKPSRDICQRGTSLTIQCQVDSQVTMMFWYRQQPGQSLTLIATANQGSEATYESGFVIDKFPISRPNLTFSTLTVSNMSPEDSSIYLCSVEVRGTGQETQYFGPGTRLLVL.

This clone appeared a few times. V is TRBV29-1 and J is TRBJ2-7; TRBD2 matches at 12 bases. V was clipped by 7 bases and J by 2 bases; unmatched bases: 3. Germline values: CDR1 SQVTM, CDR2 ANQGSEA. The CDR3 totals 13 residues. DNA for the CDR3: TGCAGCGGGACTAGCGGGGAGACCTACGAGCAGTACTTC. Translated: CSGTSGETYEQYF.

This chain uses TRBV11-1 with TRBJ2-1; D assignment may be TRBD1 or TRBD2 (5 bases each). The ends were cut back, 2 bases at V and 2 bases at J, with 13 bases in the middle. There are 16 residues in the CDR3. Germline CDR1 is SGHAT and CDR2 is FQDESV (reference sequence). The CDR3: CASSLYPGTTYNEQFF. The CDR3 DNA reads TGTGCCAGCAGCTTATATCCCGGGACCACCTACAATGAGCAGTTCTTC.

This chain connects TRBV2 to TRBJ1-2; 7 bases align to TRBD1. The CDR3 length is 14 residues. The V gene end was trimmed by 6 bases and the J gene end by 3 bases; junction bases not matched to a gene: 7. Germline V gives CDR1 SNHLY, CDR2 FYNNEI. The CDR3 DNA reads as TGTGCCAGCAGGCCCCCTGACAGGGACTATGGCTACACCTTC. It specifies CASRPPDRDYGYTF.

The chain carries TRBV5-1 and TRBJ1-1; D not resolved. The CDR3 runs 14 residues. Germline V CDR1 and CDR2: SGHRS, YFSETQ. Trimming shortened V by 7 bases and J by 0 bases, and 13 bases separated the two germline ends. CDR3 coding DNA: TGCGCCAGCGGATTACTAGGCCTGAACACTGAAGCTTTCTTT. Translated: CASGLLGLNTEAFF.

To note about this clone: Different DNA sequences within this sample yield the same CDR3. The V and J genes are TRBV29-1 and TRBJ2-5; perhaps TRBD1 as D (6 bases). The DNA end favors TRBJ2-7, so the J call may be wrong. The germline V gene encodes CDR1 SQVTM and CDR2 ANQGSEA. The CDR3 has 13 amino acids. CDR3 sequence (DNA): TGCAGCGTTGAATTGGGACAACCCTACGAGCAGTACTTC. Protein sequence: CSVELGQPYEQYF.

The V call is TRBV30, the J call TRBJ2-7; 10 bases are shared with TRBD1. This CDR3 spans 14 amino acids. Unmatched junction bases numbered 5, after V lost 6 bases and J lost 0 bases. Germline loops: CDR1 GTSNPN, CDR2 SVGIG (reference sequence). The CDR3 is CACRWTGGSYEQYF. CDR3 nucleotides: TGTGCCTGCCGGTGGACAGGGGGCTCCTACGAGCAGTACTTC. The entire variable domain, with the rest obtained from reference TRBV30 and TRBJ2-7, is as follows: SQTIHQWPATLVQPVGSPLSLECTVEGTSNPNLYWYRQAAGRGLQLLFYSVGIGQISSEVPQNLSASRPQDRQFILSSKKLLLSDSGFYLCACRWTGGSYEQYFGPGTRLTVT.

The chain uses TRBV7-2 and TRBJ2-7; maybe TRBD2 (7 bases). Germline V gives CDR1 SGHTA, CDR2 FQGNSA. The CDR3 spans 17 residues. Trimming stripped 5 bases from V and 2 bases from J, with 22 bases between. The DNA of the CDR3 is TGTGCCAGCAGCCTGGGTAGGGGGAGGGTTACCCCCTACGAGCAGTACTTC. It is translated as CASSLGRGRVTPYEQYF.

V usage is TRBV7-2 and J usage is TRBJ2-5, with D hard to call. Germline CDR1 and CDR2: SGHTA and FQGNSA. CDR3 length: 11 amino acids. The V end was cut by 4 bases, the J end by 7 bases, with 7 bases between. Here the CDR3 reads CASSSPGTQYF. For the CDR3, the DNA is TGTGCCAGCAGCTCCCCGGGGACCCAGTACTTC.

The V gene is TRBV6-5, the J gene TRBJ1-5; D unclear. The germline V gene has CDR1 MNHEY and CDR2 SVGAGI. The CDR3 is made up of 12 amino acids. V lost 6 bases and J 4 bases, leaving 7 bases between the germline ends. CDR3 in amino acids: CASRGGNQPQHF. The CDR3 DNA reads TGTGCCAGCAGGGGAGGAAATCAGCCCCAGCATTTT.

The rearrangement uses TRBV4-3 and TRBJ2-5; D not resolved. CDR3 length equals 13 residues. Trimming took off 1 base at V and 5 bases at J, with 8 bases between the two ends. Germline-derived CDR1 and CDR2 are LGHNA and YSLEER. CDR3 sequence (DNA): TGCGCCAGCAGCCAAGGGCATGGTGAGACCCAGTACTTC. The encoded protein is CASSQGHGETQYF.

This rearrangement joins TRBV9 to TRBJ2-2; D could derive from TRBD1 or TRBD2 (5 bases each). The germline V gene encodes CDR1 SGDLS and CDR2 YYNGEE. The CDR3 is 13 amino acids. V lost 2 bases, J lost 9 bases, and 11 bases lay in between. DNA of the CDR3: TGTGCCAGCAGCGTCGGGGACGCAAGGGAGCTGTTTTTT. Residues: CASSVGDARELFF.

This clone appeared a few times. The V gene is TRBV7-2, the J gene TRBJ1-2; D perhaps matches TRBD1 (6 bases). The CDR3 is 13 amino acids. V was trimmed by 8 bases and J by 5 bases, leaving 15 bases between them. Germline CDR1 and CDR2: SGHTA and FQGNSA. Here the CDR3 DNA reads TGTGCCAGCGTGGGGGGCATCGAATATGGCTACACCTTC. Its translation: CASVGGIEYGYTF.

This clone has just a few counts. This chain uses TRBV29-1 with TRBJ2-3; perhaps TRBD2 as D (5 bases). V was shortened by 7 bases and J by 1 base, with 15 bases between the two germline ends. The germline V gene has CDR1 SQVTM and CDR2 ANQGSEA. This CDR3 region has 14 residues. As DNA, the CDR3 is TGCAGCGCACGGACTTTTGCGGGCACAGATACGCAGTATTTT. This sequence encodes CSARTFAGTDTQYF.

This clone was counted at least ten times. V and J are TRBV7-2 and TRBJ2-5; 8 positions agree with TRBD1. V was pared by 5 bases and J by 5 bases, with 13 bases of the junction left unmatched. The CDR3 is made up of 16 amino acids. CDR1 and CDR2 (germline): SGHTA, FQGNSA. CDR3 nucleotides: TGTGCCAGCAGCCCAGACGCCAGGGGGCGCCGGGAGACCCAGTACTTC. This encodes CASSPDARGRRETQYF.

Only a few counts were recorded for this clone. The chain has TRBV7-9 and TRBJ2-3, with TRBD2 matching 8 bases. Germline lookup yields CDR1 SEHNR and CDR2 FQNEAQ (reference sequence). With V trimmed by 7 bases and J by 4 bases, 13 bases remained unmatched. This CDR3 spans 16 amino acids. CDR3 nucleotides: TGTGCCAGCACTGCGGGGCGGGAGGAGTCTGCAGATACGCAGTATTTT. Its protein product is CASTAGREESADTQYF.

This clone was detected once. The CDR3 sequence is CASSLDTTGELFF. The CDR3 region has the DNA TGTGCCAGCAGCTTAGACACCACCGGGGAGCTGTTTTTT. The V call is TRBV11-2, the J call TRBJ2-2; D ambiguous. The germline CDR1 and CDR2 sequences are SGHAT and FQNNGV. V shed 0 bases and J shed 4 bases, with 3 bases lying between them. CDR3 length equals 13 residues.

This clone was detected a few times. This chain connects TRBV10-2 to TRBJ2-7; D unresolved. V was cut by 2 bases and J by 3 bases, with 8 bases left in between. CDR3 length: 13 amino acids. Looked up from germline, CDR1 is WSHSY and CDR2 is SAAADI. In DNA, the CDR3 is TGCGCCAGCAGTGAGGGGTTGAGCTACGAGCAGTACTTC. Translating it yields CASSEGLSYEQYF.

This clone has a single count. The gene calls are TRBV7-9 and TRBJ2-1, with D perhaps matching TRBD1 (7 bases). V was trimmed by 7 bases and J by 7 bases, leaving 8 bases between them. In germline, CDR1 is SEHNR, CDR2 FQNEAQ (reference sequence). The CDR3 sequence is 11 residues long. The CDR3 nucleotides read TGTGCCAGCACAGGGGGGAATGAGCAGTTCTTC. Translated, it gives CASTGGNEQFF.

This clone was found a few times. CDR3 protein: CSVEVEAGALYNEQFF. CDR3 DNA sequence: TGCAGCGTTGAAGTGGAAGCGGGGGCCCTATACAATGAGCAGTTCTTC. J is TRBJ2-1 and V is TRBV29-1; 8 bases are shared with TRBD2. The CDR3 is made up of 16 amino acids. J was trimmed by 4 bases and V by 1 base; bases with no gene match: 9. Germline V gene lookup returns CDR1 SQVTM and CDR2 ANQGSEA.

This rearrangement joins TRBV29-1 to TRBJ1-2, with 9 bases that match TRBD1. V lost 6 bases and J lost 3; bases outside the gene matches: 5. Germline CDR1 reads SQVTM; CDR2 reads ANQGSEA. The CDR3 loop spans 13 amino acids. DNA for the CDR3: TGCAGCGTACGGGACAGGGATCACTATGGCTACACCTTC. This codes for CSVRDRDHYGYTF.

This clone was counted a few times. The V and J genes are TRBV6-5 and TRBJ2-5; no firm D call. Trimming removed 8 bases at V and 0 bases at J, with 13 bases between. The CDR3 loop spans 14 amino acids. CDR1 MNHEY and CDR2 SVGAGI come from the germline V gene. The CDR3 reads CASAVLDYQETQYF. CDR3 coding DNA: TGTGCCAGCGCCGTATTGGATTACCAAGAGACCCAGTACTTC.